The clone carrying this TCR beta chain appeared many times. Sequencing ends 3 residues short of the CDR3 end; the germline J gene provides the rest. The entry originates in a study of T cell clonality in common variable immunodeficiency. Deletions cut 2 bases from V and 2 bases from J, with 10 bases between. This CDR3 spans 14 amino acids. Germline V lookup: CDR1 SGHRS, CDR2 YFSETQ. Assay: immunoSEQ multiplex PCR; the TCRdb copy retains only in-frame clones and omits some. Observed in the sample are roughly 32,000 clones, none of them singletons. The sample comprised peripheral blood mononuclear cells. The chain couples TRBV5-1 to TRBJ2-5; possible D gene TRBD1, 6 bases. The receptor was isolated from a person between 18 and 75 years old in good health. CDR3 bases read: TGCGCCAGCAGCTTCGGACAGTCGCAAGAGACC. This codes for CASSFGQSQET. The whole CDR3 protein reads CASSFGQSQETQYF.